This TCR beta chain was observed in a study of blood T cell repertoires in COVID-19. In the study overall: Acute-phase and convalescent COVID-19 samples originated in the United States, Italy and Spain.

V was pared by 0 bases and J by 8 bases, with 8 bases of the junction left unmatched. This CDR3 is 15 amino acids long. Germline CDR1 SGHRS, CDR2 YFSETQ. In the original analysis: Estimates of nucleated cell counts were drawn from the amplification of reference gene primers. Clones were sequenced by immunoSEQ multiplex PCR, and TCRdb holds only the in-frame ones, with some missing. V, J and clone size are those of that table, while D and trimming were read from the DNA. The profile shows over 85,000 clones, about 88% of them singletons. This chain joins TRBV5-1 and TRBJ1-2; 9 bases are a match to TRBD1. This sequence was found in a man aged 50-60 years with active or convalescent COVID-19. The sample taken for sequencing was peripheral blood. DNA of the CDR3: TGCGCCAGCAGCTTGGGCCCGGGACAGGGCCAAGGCTACACCTTC. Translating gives CASSLGPGQGQGYTF.